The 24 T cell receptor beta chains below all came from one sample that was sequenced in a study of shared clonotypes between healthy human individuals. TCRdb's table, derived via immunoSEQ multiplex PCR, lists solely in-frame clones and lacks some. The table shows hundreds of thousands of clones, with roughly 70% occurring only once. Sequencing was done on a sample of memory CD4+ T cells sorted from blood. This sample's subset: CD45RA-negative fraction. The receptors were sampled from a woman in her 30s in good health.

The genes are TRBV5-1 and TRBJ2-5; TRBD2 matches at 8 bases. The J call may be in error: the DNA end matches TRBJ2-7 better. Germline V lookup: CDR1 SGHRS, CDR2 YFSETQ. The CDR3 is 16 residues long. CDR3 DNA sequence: TGCGCCAGCAGCTTCGGTGCGGGAGGACATACCTACGAGCAGTACTTC. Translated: CASSFGAGGHTYEQYF.

The CDR3 loop is CASSRDTQNQPQHF. The CDR3 DNA sequence: TGTGCCAGCTCAAGGGACACTCAAAATCAGCCCCAGCATTTT. This rearrangement joins TRBV18 to TRBJ1-5; possible D gene TRBD1, 6 bases. The CDR3 runs 14 residues. The ends were cut back, 5 bases at V and 4 bases at J, with 12 bases in the middle. Germline V gives CDR1 KGHSH, CDR2 LQKENI.

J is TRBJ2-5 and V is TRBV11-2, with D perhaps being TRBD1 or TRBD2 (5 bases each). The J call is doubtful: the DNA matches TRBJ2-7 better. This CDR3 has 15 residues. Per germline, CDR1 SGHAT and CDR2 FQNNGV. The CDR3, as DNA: TGTGCCAGCAGCTTAGTCAAGGGGAGCTCCTACGAGCAGTACTTC. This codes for CASSLVKGSSYEQYF.

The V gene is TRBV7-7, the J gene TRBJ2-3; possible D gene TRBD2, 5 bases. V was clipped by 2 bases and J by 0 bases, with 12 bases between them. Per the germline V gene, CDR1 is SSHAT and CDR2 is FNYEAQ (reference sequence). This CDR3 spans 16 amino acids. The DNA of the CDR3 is TGTGCCAGCAGCTTATCGCTAGCTACTAGCACAGATACGCAGTATTTT. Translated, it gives CASSLSLATSTDTQYF. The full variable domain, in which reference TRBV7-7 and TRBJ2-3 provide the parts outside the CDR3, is GAGVSQSPRYKVTKRGQDVTLRCDPISSHATLYWYQQALGQGPEFLTYFNYEAQPDKSGLPSDRFSAERPEGSISTLTIQRTEQRDSAMYRCASSLSLATSTDTQYFGPGTRLTVL.

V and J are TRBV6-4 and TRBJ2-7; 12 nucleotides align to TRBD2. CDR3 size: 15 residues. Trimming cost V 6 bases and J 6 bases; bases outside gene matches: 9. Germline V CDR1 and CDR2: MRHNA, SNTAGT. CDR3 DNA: TGTGCCAGCAGCCCGGAGGGGGGACTAGCGGGCGAGCAGTACTTC. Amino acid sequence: CASSPEGGLAGEQYF.

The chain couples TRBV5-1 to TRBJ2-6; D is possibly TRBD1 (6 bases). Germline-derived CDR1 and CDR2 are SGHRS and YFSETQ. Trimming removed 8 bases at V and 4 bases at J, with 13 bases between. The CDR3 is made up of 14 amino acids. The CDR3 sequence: CASYRDLGANVLTF. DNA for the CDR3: TGCGCCAGTTACAGGGATCTGGGGGCCAACGTCCTGACTTTC.

CDR3 loop: CASSRAETGGIYEQYF. The CDR3 bases are TGTGCCAGCTCACGCGCGGAGACAGGGGGGATCTACGAGCAGTACTTC. The rearrangement links TRBV18 to TRBJ2-7; TRBD1 aligns across 9 bases. This CDR3 contains 16 residues. V dropped 4 bases and J dropped 3; count of bases not matched to a gene: 10. The germline V gene encodes CDR1 KGHSH and CDR2 LQKENI.

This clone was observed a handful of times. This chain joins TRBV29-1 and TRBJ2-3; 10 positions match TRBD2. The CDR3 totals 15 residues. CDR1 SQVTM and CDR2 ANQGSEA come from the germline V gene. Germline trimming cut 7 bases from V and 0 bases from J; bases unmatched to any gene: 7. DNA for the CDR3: TGCAGCGCCATATTAGCGGGAGGTAGCACAGATACGCAGTATTTT. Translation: CSAILAGGSTDTQYF.

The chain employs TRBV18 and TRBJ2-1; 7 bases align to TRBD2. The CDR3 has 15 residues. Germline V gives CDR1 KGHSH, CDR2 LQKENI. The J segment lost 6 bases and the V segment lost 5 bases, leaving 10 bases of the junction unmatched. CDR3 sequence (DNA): TGTGCCAGCTCAGTGTTGGCGGGAGATGTCAATGAGCAGTTCTTC. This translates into CASSVLAGDVNEQFF.

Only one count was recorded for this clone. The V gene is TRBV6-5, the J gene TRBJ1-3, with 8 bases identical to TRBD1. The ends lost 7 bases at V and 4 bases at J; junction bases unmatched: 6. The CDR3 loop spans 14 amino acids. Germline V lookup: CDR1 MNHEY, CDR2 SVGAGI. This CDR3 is CASNSRDRGNTIYF. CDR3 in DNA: TGTGCCAGCAACAGCCGGGACAGGGGAAACACCATATATTTT.

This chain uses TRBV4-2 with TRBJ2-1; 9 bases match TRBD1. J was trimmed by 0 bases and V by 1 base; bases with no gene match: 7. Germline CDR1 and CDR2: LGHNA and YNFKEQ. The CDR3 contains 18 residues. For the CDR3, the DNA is TGTGCCAGCAGCCAAGGAGTCCCGGGACAGGGCTCCTACAATGAGCAGTTCTTC. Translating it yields CASSQGVPGQGSYNEQFF.

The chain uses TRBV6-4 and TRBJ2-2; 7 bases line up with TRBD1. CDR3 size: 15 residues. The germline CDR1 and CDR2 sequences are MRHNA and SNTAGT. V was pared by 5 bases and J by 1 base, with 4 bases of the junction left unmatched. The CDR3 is CASSPGTENTGELFF. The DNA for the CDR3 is TGTGCCAGCAGTCCTGGGACAGAGAACACCGGGGAGCTGTTTTTT.

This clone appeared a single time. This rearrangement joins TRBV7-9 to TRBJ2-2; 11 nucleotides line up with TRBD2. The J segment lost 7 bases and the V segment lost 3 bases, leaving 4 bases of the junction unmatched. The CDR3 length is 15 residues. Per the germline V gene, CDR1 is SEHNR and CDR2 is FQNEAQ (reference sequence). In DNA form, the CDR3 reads TGTGCCAGCAGCTTGACTAGCGGGAAAGTCGGGGAGCTGTTTTTT. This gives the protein CASSLTSGKVGELFF.

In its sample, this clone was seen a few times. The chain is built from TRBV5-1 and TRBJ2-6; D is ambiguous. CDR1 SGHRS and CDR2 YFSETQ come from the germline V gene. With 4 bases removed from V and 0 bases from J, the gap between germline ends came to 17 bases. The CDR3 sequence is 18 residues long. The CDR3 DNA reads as TGCGCCAGCAGCCCCTACTCAACACAAGGCTCTGGGGCCAACGTCCTGACTTTC. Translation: CASSPYSTQGSGANVLTF.

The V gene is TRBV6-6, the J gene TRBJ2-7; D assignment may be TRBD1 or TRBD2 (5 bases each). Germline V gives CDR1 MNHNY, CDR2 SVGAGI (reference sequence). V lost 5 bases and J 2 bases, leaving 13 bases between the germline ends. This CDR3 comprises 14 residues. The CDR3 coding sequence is TGTGCCAGCAGTCGTAACCAGGGACCCTACGAGCAGTACTTC. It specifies CASSRNQGPYEQYF.

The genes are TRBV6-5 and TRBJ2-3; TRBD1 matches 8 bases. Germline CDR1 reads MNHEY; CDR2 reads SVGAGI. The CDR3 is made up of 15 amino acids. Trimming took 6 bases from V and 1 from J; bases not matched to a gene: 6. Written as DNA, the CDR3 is TGTGCCAGCAGACAACCGACAGGGGGCACAGATACGCAGTATTTT. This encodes CASRQPTGGTDTQYF.

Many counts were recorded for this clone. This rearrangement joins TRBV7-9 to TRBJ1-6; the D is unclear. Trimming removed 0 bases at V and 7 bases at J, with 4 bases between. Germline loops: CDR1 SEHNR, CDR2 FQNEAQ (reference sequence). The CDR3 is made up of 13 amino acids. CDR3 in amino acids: CASSLAWNSPLHF. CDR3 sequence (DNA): TGTGCCAGCAGCTTAGCCTGGAATTCACCCCTCCACTTT.

The CDR3: CASSKRQGAEAFF. CDR3 DNA sequence: TGTGCCAGCAGCAAACGGCAGGGCGCTGAAGCTTTCTTT. The chain has TRBV21-1 and TRBJ1-1; the table's D call, TRBD1, has no DNA check behind it. TRBV21-1 is classified as a pseudogene. This CDR3 contains 13 residues.

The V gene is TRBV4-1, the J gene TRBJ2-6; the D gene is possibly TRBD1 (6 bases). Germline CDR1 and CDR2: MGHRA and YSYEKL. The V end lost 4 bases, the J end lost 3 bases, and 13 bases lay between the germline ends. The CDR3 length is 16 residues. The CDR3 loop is CASSRGTMDGANVLTF. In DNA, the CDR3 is TGCGCCAGCAGCCGAGGGACAATGGATGGGGCCAACGTCCTGACTTTC.

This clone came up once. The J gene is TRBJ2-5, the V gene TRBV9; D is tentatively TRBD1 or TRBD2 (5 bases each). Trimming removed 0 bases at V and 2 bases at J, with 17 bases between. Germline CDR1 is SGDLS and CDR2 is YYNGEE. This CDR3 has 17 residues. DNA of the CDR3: TGTGCCAGCAGCGTAGGGGGGTACAGGTTGGGACAAGAGACCCAGTACTTC. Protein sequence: CASSVGGYRLGQETQYF.

CDR3 in amino acids: CASRPTSGVGGNQPQHF. CDR3 coding DNA: TGTGCCAGCAGGCCCACCTCAGGGGTTGGGGGCAATCAGCCCCAGCATTTT. The chain links TRBV2 to TRBJ1-5; D perhaps matches TRBD1 (6 bases). The CDR3 length is 17 residues. Trimming removed 6 bases from V and 2 bases from J, with 20 bases in between. The germline CDR1 and CDR2 sequences are SNHLY and FYNNEI.

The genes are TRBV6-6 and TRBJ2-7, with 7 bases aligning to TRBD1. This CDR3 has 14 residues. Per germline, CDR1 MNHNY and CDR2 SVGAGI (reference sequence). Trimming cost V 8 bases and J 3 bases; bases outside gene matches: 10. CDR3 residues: CASGPTGMDYEQYF. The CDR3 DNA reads TGTGCCAGCGGTCCGACAGGGATGGACTACGAGCAGTACTTC.

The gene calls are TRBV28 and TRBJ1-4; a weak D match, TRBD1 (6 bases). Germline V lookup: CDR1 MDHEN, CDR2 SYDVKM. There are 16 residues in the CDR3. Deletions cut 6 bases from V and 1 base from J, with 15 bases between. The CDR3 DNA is TGTGCCAGCAGAAGTACCAGGGGCATAACTAATGAAAAACTGTTTTTT. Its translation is CASRSTRGITNEKLFF. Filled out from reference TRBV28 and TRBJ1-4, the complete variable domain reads DVKVTQSSRYLVKRTGEKVFLECVQDMDHENMFWYRQDPGLGLRLIYFSYDVKMKEKGDIPEGYSVSREKKERFSLILESASTNQTSMYLCASRSTRGITNEKLFFGSGTQLSVL.

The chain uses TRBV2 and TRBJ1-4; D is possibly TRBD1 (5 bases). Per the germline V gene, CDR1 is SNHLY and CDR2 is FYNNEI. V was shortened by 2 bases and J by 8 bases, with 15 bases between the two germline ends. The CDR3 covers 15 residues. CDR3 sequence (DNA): TGTGCCAGCAGTGAACAAGGTCAGGGTGGCGAAAAACTGTTTTTT. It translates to CASSEQGQGGEKLFF.